This is a list of T cell receptor beta chains from one sample in a study of siplizumab effects on memory and regulatory T cells. TCRdb's copy holds only in-frame clones and misses some; the assay was immunoSEQ multiplex PCR. The sample lists about 100,000 clones, around 93% seen once, with roughly 1.4% in the top ten. The sequenced material came from non-Treg CD4+ T cells sorted from blood. These receptor sequences come from a human donor in good health. The CDR3 runs from the conserved cysteine through the conserved F or W. Each record gives: V gene, J gene, clone size, D gene, CDR3 protein, CDR3 DNA. The D gene is left open where the match is weak. Clone size is stated in some rows and not others, as once, few, many or a class when expanded.

>TRBV5-1|TRBJ2-7|.|.
CARNYEQYF
TGCGCCAGGAACTACGAGCAGTACTTC
>TRBV19|TRBJ1-3|once|.
CASSRAGNTIYF
TGTGCCAGTAGTCGGGCCGGAAACACCATATATTTT
>TRBV5-1|TRBJ2-1|.|TRBD2
CASSRGGDTEQFF
TGCGCCAGCAGCCGGGGGGGCGACACTGAGCAGTTCTTC
>TRBV4-1|TRBJ2-1|.|.
CASSQGAYEQFF
TGCGCCAGCAGCCAAGGCGCCTATGAGCAGTTCTTC
>TRBV12-2|TRBJ1-5|.|.
CASRSAEGYQPQHF
TGTGCAAGTCGCTCCGCGGAGGGATATCAGCCCCAGCATTTT
>TRBV19|TRBJ2-1|.|TRBD1
CASSGTVYNEQFF
TGTGCCAGTAGTGGGACAGTTTACAATGAGCAGTTCTTC
>TRBV10-2|TRBJ2-2|once|TRBD2
CASRGAGGVTGELFF
TGCGCCAGCAGGGGAGCGGGGGGGGTCACCGGGGAGCTGTTTTTT
>TRBV2|TRBJ1-5|.|.
CASSFGQYNPQHF
TGTGCCAGCAGCTTCGGGCAGTACAACCCCCAGCATTTT
>TRBV7-6|TRBJ2-1|.|.
CASSLAQDNEQFF
TGTGCCAGCAGCTTAGCTCAAGACAATGAGCAGTTCTTC
>TRBV5-1|TRBJ1-1|.|.
CASSLAVGAENTEAFF
TGCGCCAGCAGCTTGGCCGTTGGGGCGGAGAACACTGAAGCTTTCTTT
>TRBV5-1|TRBJ2-7|.|TRBD2
CASSPFLSGSSYEQYF
TGCGCCAGCAGTCCTTTCCTTAGCGGGAGCTCCTACGAGCAGTACTTC
>TRBV19|TRBJ2-2|.|.
CASRLEGPNTGELFF
TGTGCCAGTAGACTCGAGGGTCCCAACACCGGGGAGCTGTTTTTT
>TRBV7-3|TRBJ2-1|.|.
CASSLAASDYNEQFF
TGTGCCAGCAGCTTAGCAGCTAGCGACTACAATGAGCAGTTCTTC
>TRBV27|TRBJ2-1|.|TRBD1
CASSLRDRGDEQFF
TGTGCCAGCAGTTTAAGGGACAGGGGTGATGAGCAGTTCTTC
>TRBV4-2|TRBJ1-1|.|TRBD1
CASSQENRGLPFPAFF
TGTGCCAGCAGCCAAGAGAACAGGGGACTCCCCTTCCCAGCTTTCTTT
>TRBV6-1|TRBJ2-7|.|.
CASTQTGSVPAGYF
TGTGCCAGCACCCAAACGGGGTCGGTTCCCGCAGGGTACTTC
>TRBV4-1|TRBJ2-7|once|.
CASSRLTTGPGRYEQYF
TGCGCCAGCAGCCGCCTAACCACCGGTCCGGGAAGGTACGAGCAGTACTTC
>TRBV28|TRBJ1-2|.|.
CASTGLLQVAGGYTF
TGTGCTAGTACCGGGCTCCTACAGGTGGCGGGGGGCTACACCTTC
>TRBV5-8|TRBJ1-1|.|.
CASSPWVDEAFF
TGTGCCAGCAGCCCGTGGGTGGATGAAGCTTTCTTT
>TRBV5-1|TRBJ1-1|once|TRBD1
CASSSQGAITEAFF
TGCGCCAGCAGCTCCCAGGGGGCCATCACTGAAGCTTTCTTT
>TRBV10-1|TRBJ2-3|.|.
CASSEIRGRDTDTQYF
TGCGCCAGCAGTGAGATTCGGGGACGGGACACAGATACGCAGTATTTT
>TRBV7-9|TRBJ2-5|.|.
CASSPGGMGTQYF
TGTGCCAGCAGCCCGGGCGGGATGGGGACCCAGTACTTC
>TRBV30|TRBJ1-4|.|.
CAWSPTGRSTNEKLFF
TGTGCCTGGAGTCCCACTGGGAGGTCAACTAATGAAAAACTGTTTTTT
>TRBV6-5|TRBJ1-2|.|.
CASSYRGGGPNGYTF
TGTGCCAGCAGTTACCGCGGGGGCGGTCCCAATGGCTACACCTTC
>TRBV10-2|TRBJ2-5|few|TRBD2
CASSSGRAHTQYF
TGCGCCAGCAGTAGCGGGAGGGCCCACACCCAGTACTTC
>TRBV6-1|TRBJ2-5|.|.
CASSEDTGLPGETQYF
TGTGCCAGCAGTGAAGATACGGGCCTCCCAGGGGAGACCCAGTACTTC
>TRBV19|TRBJ2-3|.|TRBD2
CASRSSYTSGRRDTQYF
TGTGCCAGCCGCTCCTCTTACACTAGCGGGAGACGAGATACGCAGTATTTT
>TRBV19|TRBJ1-5|.|.
CASSILGYNKLKYSNQPQHF
TGTGCCAGTAGTATTCTCGGATACAACAAACTGAAATATAGCAATCAGCCCCAGCATTTT
>TRBV14|TRBJ2-7|.|TRBD1
CASSYLERGREQYF
TGTGCCAGCAGCTACCTGGAGAGGGGGCGCGAGCAGTACTTC
>TRBV18|TRBJ2-7|.|TRBD2
CASSPTAGERSEQYF
TGTGCCAGCTCACCGACGGCGGGAGAGAGGTCCGAGCAGTACTTC
>TRBV18|TRBJ2-3|.|TRBD1
CASSQPGQDTDTQYF
TGTGCCAGCTCACAACCGGGACAGGACACAGATACGCAGTATTTT
>TRBV11-2|TRBJ2-1|.|TRBD2
CASSPDGLANNEQFF
TGTGCCAGCAGCCCAGACGGACTAGCGAACAATGAGCAGTTCTTC
>TRBV19|TRBJ1-1|once|TRBD1
CASRPQGANTEAFF
TGTGCCAGTAGGCCACAGGGGGCGAACACTGAAGCTTTCTTT
>TRBV5-6|TRBJ1-3|.|.
CASSSTMGNTIYF
TGTGCCAGCAGCTCGACGATGGGAAACACCATATATTTT
>TRBV5-1|TRBJ1-4|.|.
CASSQGRIDEKLFF
TGCGCCAGCAGCCAAGGACGAATCGACGAAAAACTGTTTTTT